This TCR beta chain was captured in a study of shared clonotypes between healthy human individuals. TCRdb keeps only in-frame clones here, not all; method: immunoSEQ multiplex PCR. The sample carries some 2.1 million clones, 85% to 95% recorded once. Remarks on this clone: The antigen remains undetermined.

V dropped 3 bases and J dropped 0 bases, with 15 bases sitting between them. This CDR3 region has 16 residues. CDR1 is GTSNPN, CDR2 SVGIG, per germline (reference sequence). Whole-study results and caveats: Read depth was anticipated to influence clonotype sharing among donors.

This sequence was found in a man aged 18 to 30 in good health. V is TRBV30 and J is TRBJ1-5, with TRBD1 as a possible D gene (5 bases). The material sequenced was naive CD4+ T cells sorted from blood. As for subset: CD45RA+ positively selected. CDR3 loop: CAWREAGTISNQPQHF. For the CDR3, the DNA is TGTGCCTGGAGAGAAGCCGGGACGATTAGCAATCAGCCCCAGCATTTT.